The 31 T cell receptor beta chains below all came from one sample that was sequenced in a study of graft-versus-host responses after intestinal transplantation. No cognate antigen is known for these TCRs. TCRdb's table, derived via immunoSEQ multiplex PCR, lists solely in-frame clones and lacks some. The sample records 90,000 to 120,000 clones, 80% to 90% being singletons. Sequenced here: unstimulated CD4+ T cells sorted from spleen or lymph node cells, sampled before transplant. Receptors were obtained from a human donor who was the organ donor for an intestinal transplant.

Written as DNA, the CDR3 is TGTGCCAGCAGACAGACAGGGGGGAACACTGAAGCTTTCTTT. Its translation is CASRQTGGNTEAFF. This chain links TRBV6-1 with TRBJ1-1; 9 bases agree with TRBD1. V was pared by 6 bases and J by 1 base, with 3 bases of the junction left unmatched. The CDR3 is 14 residues long. The germline V gene has CDR1 MNHNS and CDR2 SASEGT.

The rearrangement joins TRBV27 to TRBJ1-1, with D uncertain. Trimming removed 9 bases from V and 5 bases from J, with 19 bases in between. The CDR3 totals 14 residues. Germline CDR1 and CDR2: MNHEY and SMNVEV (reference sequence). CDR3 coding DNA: TGTGCCAGTCGGACCTCTCCGATAGGGACTGAAGCTTTCTTT. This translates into CASRTSPIGTEAFF.

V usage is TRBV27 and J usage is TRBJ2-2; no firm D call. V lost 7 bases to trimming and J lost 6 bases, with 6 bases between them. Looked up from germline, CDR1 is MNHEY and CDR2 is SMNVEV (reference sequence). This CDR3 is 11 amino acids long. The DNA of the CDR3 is TGTGCCAGCACCTTCCCCGGGGAGCTGTTTTTT. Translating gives CASTFPGELFF.

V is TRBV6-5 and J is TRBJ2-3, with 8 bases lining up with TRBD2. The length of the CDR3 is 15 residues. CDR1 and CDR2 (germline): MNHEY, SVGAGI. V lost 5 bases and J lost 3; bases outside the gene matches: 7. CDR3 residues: CASSSRRLATDTQYF. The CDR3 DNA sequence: TGTGCCAGCAGTAGCCGGAGACTAGCGACAGATACGCAGTATTTT.

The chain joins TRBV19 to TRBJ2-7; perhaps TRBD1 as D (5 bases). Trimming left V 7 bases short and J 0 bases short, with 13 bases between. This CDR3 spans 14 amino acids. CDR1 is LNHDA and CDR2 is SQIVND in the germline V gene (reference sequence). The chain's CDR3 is CASKTRASSYEQYF. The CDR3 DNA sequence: TGTGCCAGTAAGACCAGGGCTTCCTCCTACGAGCAGTACTTC. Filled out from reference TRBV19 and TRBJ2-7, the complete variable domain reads DGGITQSPKYLFRKEGQNVTLSCEQNLNHDAMYWYRQDPGQGLRLIYYSQIVNDFQKGDIAEGYSVSREKKESFPLTVTSAQKNPTAFYLCASKTRASSYEQYFGPGTRLTVT.

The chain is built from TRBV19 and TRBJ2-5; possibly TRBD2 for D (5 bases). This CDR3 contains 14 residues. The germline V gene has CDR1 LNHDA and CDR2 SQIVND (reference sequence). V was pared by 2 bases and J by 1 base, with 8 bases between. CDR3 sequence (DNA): TGTGCCAGTAGTATAAACGGACTCCAAGAGACCCAGTACTTC. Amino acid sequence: CASSINGLQETQYF.

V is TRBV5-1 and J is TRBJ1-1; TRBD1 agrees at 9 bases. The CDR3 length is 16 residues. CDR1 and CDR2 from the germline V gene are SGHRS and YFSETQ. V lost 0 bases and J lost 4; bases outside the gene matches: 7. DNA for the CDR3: TGCGCCAGCAGCTTGGCTCCGGGACAGGGCGGCACTGAAGCTTTCTTT. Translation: CASSLAPGQGGTEAFF. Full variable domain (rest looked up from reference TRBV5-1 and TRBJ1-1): KAGVTQTPRYLIKTRGQQVTLSCSPISGHRSVSWYQQTPGQGLQFLFEYFSETQRNKGNFPGRFSGRQFSNSRSEMNVSTLELGDSALYLCASSLAPGQGGTEAFFGQGTRLTVV.

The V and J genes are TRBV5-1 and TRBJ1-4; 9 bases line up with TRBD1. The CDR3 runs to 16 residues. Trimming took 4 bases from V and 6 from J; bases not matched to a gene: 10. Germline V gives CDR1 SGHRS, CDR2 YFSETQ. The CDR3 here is CASSPPGQGGDEKLFF. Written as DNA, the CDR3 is TGCGCCAGCAGCCCCCCGGGACAGGGCGGAGATGAAAAACTGTTTTTT.

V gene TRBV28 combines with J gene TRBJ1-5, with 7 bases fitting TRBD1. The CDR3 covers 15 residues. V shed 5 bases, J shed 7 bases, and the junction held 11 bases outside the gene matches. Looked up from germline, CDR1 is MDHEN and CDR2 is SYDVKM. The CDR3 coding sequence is TGTGCCAGCAGTCCCCGGACAGGCGGATTGCAGCCCCAGCATTTT. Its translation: CASSPRTGGLQPQHF.

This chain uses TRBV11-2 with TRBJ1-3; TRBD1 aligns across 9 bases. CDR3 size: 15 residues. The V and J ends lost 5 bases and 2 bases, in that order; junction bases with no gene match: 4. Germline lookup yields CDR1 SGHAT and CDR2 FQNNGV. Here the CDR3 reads CASSPRTGAGNTIYF. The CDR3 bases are TGTGCCAGCAGCCCCAGGACAGGGGCTGGAAACACCATATATTTT. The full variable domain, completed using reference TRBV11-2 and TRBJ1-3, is EAGVAQSPRYKIIEKRQSVAFWCNPISGHATLYWYQQILGQGPKLLIQFQNNGVVDDSQLPKDRFSAERLKGVDSTLKIQPAKLEDSAVYLCASSPRTGAGNTIYFGEGSWLTVV.

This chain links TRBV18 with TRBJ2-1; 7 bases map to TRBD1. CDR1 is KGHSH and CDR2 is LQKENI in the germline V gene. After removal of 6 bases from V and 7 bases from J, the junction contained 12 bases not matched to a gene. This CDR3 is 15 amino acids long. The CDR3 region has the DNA TGTGCCAGCTCCCCAGGGGGACCCTACGGGAATGAGCAGTTCTTC. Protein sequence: CASSPGGPYGNEQFF.

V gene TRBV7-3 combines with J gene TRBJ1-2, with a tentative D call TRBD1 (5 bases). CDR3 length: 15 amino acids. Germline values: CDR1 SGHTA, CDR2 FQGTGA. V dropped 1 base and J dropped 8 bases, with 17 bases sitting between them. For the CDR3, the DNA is TGTGCCAGCAGCTTAAGCCCAATAGCCAGGGACGGCTACACCTTC. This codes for CASSLSPIARDGYTF.

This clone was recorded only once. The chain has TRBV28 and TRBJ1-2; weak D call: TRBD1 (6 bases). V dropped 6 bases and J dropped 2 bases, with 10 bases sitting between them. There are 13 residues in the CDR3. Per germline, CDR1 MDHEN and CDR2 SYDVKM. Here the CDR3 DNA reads TGTGCCAGCAGAAAGGGGGGGAACTATGGCTACACCTTC. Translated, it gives CASRKGGNYGYTF.

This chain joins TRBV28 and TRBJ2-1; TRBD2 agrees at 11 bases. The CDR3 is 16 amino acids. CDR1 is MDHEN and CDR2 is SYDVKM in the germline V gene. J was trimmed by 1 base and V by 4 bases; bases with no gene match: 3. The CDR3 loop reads CASSSRLAGSYNEQFF. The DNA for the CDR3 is TGTGCCAGCAGTTCGCGACTAGCGGGATCCTACAATGAGCAGTTCTTC.

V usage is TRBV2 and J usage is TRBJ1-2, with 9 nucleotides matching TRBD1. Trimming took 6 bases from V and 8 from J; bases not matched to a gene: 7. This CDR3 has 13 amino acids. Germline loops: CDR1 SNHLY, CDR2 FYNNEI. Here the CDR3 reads CASRTGGSLGYTF. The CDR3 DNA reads TGTGCCAGCAGGACAGGGGGTTCCTTAGGCTACACCTTC.

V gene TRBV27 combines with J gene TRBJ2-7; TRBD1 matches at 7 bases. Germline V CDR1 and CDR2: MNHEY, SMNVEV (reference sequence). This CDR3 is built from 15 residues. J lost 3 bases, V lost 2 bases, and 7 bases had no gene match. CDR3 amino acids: CASSLLSTGNYEQYF. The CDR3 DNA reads TGTGCCAGCAGTTTACTCTCGACAGGGAACTACGAGCAGTACTTC.

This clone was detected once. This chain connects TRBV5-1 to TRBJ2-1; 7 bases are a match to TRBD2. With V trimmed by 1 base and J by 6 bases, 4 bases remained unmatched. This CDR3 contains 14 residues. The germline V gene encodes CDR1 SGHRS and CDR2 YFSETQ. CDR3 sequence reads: CASSLLGGSNEQFF. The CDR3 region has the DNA TGCGCCAGCAGCTTGCTCGGGGGGTCCAATGAGCAGTTCTTC.

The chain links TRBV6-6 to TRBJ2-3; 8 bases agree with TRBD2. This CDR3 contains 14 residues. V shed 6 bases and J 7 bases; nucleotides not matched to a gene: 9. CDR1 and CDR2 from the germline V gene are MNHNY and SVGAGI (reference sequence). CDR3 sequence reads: CASRNSGVDNTQYF. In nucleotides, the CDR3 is TGTGCCAGCAGAAATAGCGGGGTCGACAATACGCAGTATTTT.

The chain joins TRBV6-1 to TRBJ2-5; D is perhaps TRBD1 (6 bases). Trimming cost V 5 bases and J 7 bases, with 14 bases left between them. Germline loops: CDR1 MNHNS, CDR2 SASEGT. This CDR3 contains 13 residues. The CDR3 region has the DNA TGTGCCAGCAGTTATCAGGGGAGCTCGACCCAGTACTTC. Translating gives CASSYQGSSTQYF.

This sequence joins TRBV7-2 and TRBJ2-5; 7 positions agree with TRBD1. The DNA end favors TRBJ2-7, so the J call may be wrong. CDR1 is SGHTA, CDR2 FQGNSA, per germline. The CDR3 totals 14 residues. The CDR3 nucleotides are TGTGCCAGCAGCTTAGTAGGGGGCCGGGTCGAGCAGTACTTC. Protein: CASSLVGGRVEQYF.

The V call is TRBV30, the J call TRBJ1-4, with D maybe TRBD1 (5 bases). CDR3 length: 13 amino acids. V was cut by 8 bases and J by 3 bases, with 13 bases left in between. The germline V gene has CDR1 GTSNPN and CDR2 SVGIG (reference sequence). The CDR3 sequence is CAGGGGANEKLFF. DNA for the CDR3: TGTGCCGGCGGGGGGGGTGCTAATGAAAAACTGTTTTTT.

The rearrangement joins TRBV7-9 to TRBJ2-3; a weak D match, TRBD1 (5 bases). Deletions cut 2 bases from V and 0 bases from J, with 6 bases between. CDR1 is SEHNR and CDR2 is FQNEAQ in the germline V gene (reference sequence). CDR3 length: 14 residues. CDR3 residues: CASSLQGSTDTQYF. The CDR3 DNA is TGTGCCAGCAGCTTACAGGGTAGCACAGATACGCAGTATTTT.

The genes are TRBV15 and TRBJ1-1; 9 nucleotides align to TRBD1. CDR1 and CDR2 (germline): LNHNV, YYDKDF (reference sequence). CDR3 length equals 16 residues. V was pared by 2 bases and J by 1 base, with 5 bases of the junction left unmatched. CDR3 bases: TGTGCCACCAGCAGAATTACAGGGGGCTGGAACACTGAAGCTTTCTTT. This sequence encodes CATSRITGGWNTEAFF.

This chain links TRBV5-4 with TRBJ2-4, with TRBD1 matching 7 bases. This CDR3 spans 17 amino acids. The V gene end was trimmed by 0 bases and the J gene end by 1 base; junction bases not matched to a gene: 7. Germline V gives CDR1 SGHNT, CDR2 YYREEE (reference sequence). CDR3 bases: TGTGCCAGCAGCTTGGAGGGACAGTTGTGGGCCAAAAACATTCAGTACTTC. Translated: CASSLEGQLWAKNIQYF.

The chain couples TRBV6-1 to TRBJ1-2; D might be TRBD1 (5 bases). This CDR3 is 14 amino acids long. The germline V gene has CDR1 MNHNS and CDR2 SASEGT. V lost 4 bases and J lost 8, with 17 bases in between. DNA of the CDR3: TGTGCCAGCAGTGCCGGCGACGGGACTCAGGGCTACACCTTC. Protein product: CASSAGDGTQGYTF.

CDR3 bases: TGTGCCAGCAGCGTAGTACTGGGTCCGCCCCAGTACTTC. It codes for CASSVVLGPPQYF. The chain employs TRBV9 and TRBJ2-5; D unresolved. Germline-derived CDR1 and CDR2 are SGDLS and YYNGEE. The CDR3 totals 13 residues. The germline V and J ends were trimmed by 0 bases and 9 bases, with 12 bases remaining between them.

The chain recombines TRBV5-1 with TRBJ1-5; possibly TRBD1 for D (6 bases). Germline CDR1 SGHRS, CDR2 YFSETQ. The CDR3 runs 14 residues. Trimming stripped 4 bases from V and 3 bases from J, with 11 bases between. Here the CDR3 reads CASSPGQPNQPQHF. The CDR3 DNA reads TGCGCCAGCAGCCCCGGACAGCCCAATCAGCCCCAGCATTTT.

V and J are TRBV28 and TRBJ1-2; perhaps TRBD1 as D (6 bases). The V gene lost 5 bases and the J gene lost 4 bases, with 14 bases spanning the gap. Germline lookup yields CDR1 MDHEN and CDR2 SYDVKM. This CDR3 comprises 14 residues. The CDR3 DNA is TGTGCCAGCAGTCTCACAGGGTACGGCTATGGCTACACCTTC. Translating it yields CASSLTGYGYGYTF.

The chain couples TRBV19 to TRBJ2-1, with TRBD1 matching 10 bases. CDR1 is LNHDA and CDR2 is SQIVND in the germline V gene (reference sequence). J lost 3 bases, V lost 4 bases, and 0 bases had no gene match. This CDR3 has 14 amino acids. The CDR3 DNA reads TGTGCCAGTAGTAGGACAGGGGGCTACAATGAGCAGTTCTTC. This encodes CASSRTGGYNEQFF.

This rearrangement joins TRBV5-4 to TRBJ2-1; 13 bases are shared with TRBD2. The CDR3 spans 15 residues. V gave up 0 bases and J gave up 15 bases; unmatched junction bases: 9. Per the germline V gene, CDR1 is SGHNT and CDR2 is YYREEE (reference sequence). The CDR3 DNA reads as TGTGCCAGCAGCTTGGGCGGTACTAGCGGGAGGGTCCCGTTCTTC. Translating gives CASSLGGTSGRVPFF.

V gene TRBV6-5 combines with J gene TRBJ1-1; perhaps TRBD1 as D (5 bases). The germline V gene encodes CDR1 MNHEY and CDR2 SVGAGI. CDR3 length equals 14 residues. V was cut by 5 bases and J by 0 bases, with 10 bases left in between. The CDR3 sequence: CASSRQPVNTEAFF. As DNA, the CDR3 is TGTGCCAGCAGTCGACAGCCGGTGAACACTGAAGCTTTCTTT.